The clone carrying this T cell receptor beta chain was picked up one time. Its matching antigen is unknown. Use of 60 Vbeta and 13 Jbeta primers characterized the PCR. Data came from immunoSEQ multiplex PCR; TCRdb stores just in-frame clones and leaves some out. The sample records more than 100,000 clones, 63% being singletons. The record originates from a study of cytomegalovirus exposure and HLA in healthy donors. Study conclusions and caveats: Within an earlier analysis, most TCR beta V segments proved productive either about 90% or about 30% of the time. Most observed TCR sequences were rare, whereas some public TCRs were detected in many donors. Immune exposure information available was restricted to CMV serostatus.

Germline lookup yields CDR1 MGHRA and CDR2 YSYEKL. This CDR3 is built from 15 residues. The V gene lost 1 base and the J gene lost 2 bases, with 9 bases spanning the gap. The chain employs TRBV4-1 and TRBJ2-1, with a weak D call TRBD2 (6 bases). This TCR was recovered from a man in his forties in good health and CMV-seropositive. Source material: PBMCs. The CDR3 DNA reads as TGCGCCAGCAGCCAAGGGAGGGGTGCCTACAATGAGCAGTTCTTC. The encoded protein is CASSQGRGAYNEQFF.